The 26 T cell receptor beta chains listed next were all sequenced from one sample in a study of blood T cell repertoires in COVID-19. Clones were read by immunoSEQ multiplex PCR, and TCRdb kept only the in-frame ones, dropping some. The sample carries about 34,000 clones, approximately 93% recorded once. Input material: peripheral blood. These receptors were obtained from a human donor in a cohort sampled during active COVID-19.

The chain links TRBV9 to TRBJ2-5; 7 bases align to TRBD2. Germline V gives CDR1 SGDLS, CDR2 YYNGEE. The CDR3 loop spans 18 amino acids. The ends lost 0 bases at V and 2 bases at J; junction bases unmatched: 13. The CDR3 bases are TGTGCCAGCAGCGTAGCCCTCTGGACTAGTCCGGGACAAGAGACCCAGTACTTC. It codes for CASSVALWTSPGQETQYF.

The chain uses TRBV19 and TRBJ2-5; the match to TRBD2 covers 8 bases. The length of the CDR3 is 14 residues. In germline, CDR1 is LNHDA, CDR2 SQIVND (reference sequence). V dropped 7 bases and J dropped 4; count of bases not matched to a gene: 8. The DNA for the CDR3 is TGTGCCAGTAAGGAGGGCGGGGGGCTAGAGACCCAGTACTTC. Amino acid sequence: CASKEGGGLETQYF.

V gene TRBV6-1 combines with J gene TRBJ1-6; possibly TRBD1 for D (5 bases). The CDR3 covers 15 residues. V gave up 2 bases and J gave up 3 bases, with 8 bases separating them. CDR1 MNHNS and CDR2 SASEGT come from the germline V gene. The CDR3, as DNA: TGTGCCAGCAGTGAATACAGGCGCTATAATTCACCCCTCCACTTT. Its protein is CASSEYRRYNSPLHF.

This clone showed up just a few times. This chain links TRBV24-1 with TRBJ1-6; D is possibly TRBD1 (5 bases). Germline CDR1 is KGHDR and CDR2 is SFDVKD. This CDR3 region has 15 residues. With 9 bases removed from V and 7 bases from J, the gap between germline ends came to 18 bases. The CDR3 DNA follows: TGTGCCACCGGGGTGGGCGGGGACTGCAATTCACCCCTCCACTTT. Its protein is CATGVGGDCNSPLHF.

The chain links TRBV24-1 to TRBJ2-1; a possible D gene is TRBD2 (5 bases). Germline CDR1 reads KGHDR; CDR2 reads SFDVKD. The CDR3 runs to 15 residues. V lost 5 bases and J lost 0, with 10 bases in between. In DNA form, the CDR3 reads TGTGCCACCAGTGGGAGCGGACTCTCCTACAATGAGCAGTTCTTC. Protein: CATSGSGLSYNEQFF.

The count of this clone is one. The chain links TRBV3-1 (or the pseudogene TRBV3-2) to TRBJ1-2; perhaps TRBD1 as D (6 bases). The germline gives CDR1 LGHDT, CDR2 YNNKEL (reference sequence). This CDR3 comprises 14 residues. The V gene lost 4 bases and the J gene lost 4 bases, with 13 bases spanning the gap. Here the CDR3 reads CASSREGGLYGYTF. The CDR3 DNA is TGTGCCAGCAGCCGGGAGGGGGGACTCTATGGCTACACCTTC.

This chain links TRBV6-4 with TRBJ2-7; 14 nucleotides line up with TRBD2. The trim removed 3 bases at V and 2 bases at J, leaving 12 bases unmatched. The length of the CDR3 is 19 residues. Germline CDR1 and CDR2: MRHNA and SNTAGT. Here the CDR3 DNA reads TGTGCCAGCAGTGAGGGGGGACTAGCGGGAGCCAAATACCCCTACGAGCAGTACTTC. Its protein product is CASSEGGLAGAKYPYEQYF.

The V gene is TRBV6-5, the J gene TRBJ2-1; possibly TRBD2 for D (6 bases). Germline-derived CDR1 and CDR2 are MNHEY and SVGAGI. With 6 bases removed from V and 7 bases from J, the gap between germline ends came to 13 bases. This CDR3 is 13 amino acids long. CDR3 nucleotide sequence: TGTGCCAGCAGGATAGCGGATGGGAATGAGCAGTTCTTC. Protein: CASRIADGNEQFF.

The chain recombines TRBV6-4 with TRBJ2-1; 7 nucleotides agree with TRBD2. The germline V gene has CDR1 MRHNA and CDR2 SNTAGT. The V and J ends lost 4 bases and 4 bases, in that order; junction bases with no gene match: 7. This CDR3 comprises 15 residues. CDR3 sequence: CASSVRELSYNEQFF. Written as DNA, the CDR3 is TGTGCCAGCAGTGTGCGGGAGTTGTCTTACAATGAGCAGTTCTTC.

The V call is TRBV7-3, the J call TRBJ2-1; TRBD2 matches 13 bases. CDR3 length: 17 residues. Trimming took 0 bases from V and 9 from J; bases not matched to a gene: 8. Germline V lookup: CDR1 SGHTA, CDR2 FQGTGA. CDR3 loop: CASSLTRDRLAGGEQFF. In nucleotides, the CDR3 is TGTGCCAGCAGCTTAACGAGGGATAGACTAGCGGGAGGTGAGCAGTTCTTC.

The chain employs TRBV6-1 and TRBJ2-1; 10 bases match TRBD2. The germline gives CDR1 MNHNS, CDR2 SASEGT. V shed 0 bases, J shed 2 bases, and the junction held 4 bases outside the gene matches. The CDR3 has 17 amino acids. CDR3: CASSEAYLAGAYNEQFF. The CDR3 bases are TGTGCCAGCAGTGAAGCGTACCTAGCGGGGGCCTACAATGAGCAGTTCTTC.

V and J are TRBV5-4 and TRBJ2-7, with a possible D match to TRBD1 (6 bases). The CDR3 has 15 amino acids. In germline, CDR1 is SGHNT, CDR2 YYREEE (reference sequence). V was pared by 1 base and J by 0 bases, with 11 bases between. The CDR3 reads CASSLNRALSYEQYF. CDR3 coding DNA: TGTGCCAGCAGCTTGAACAGGGCACTCTCCTACGAGCAGTACTTC.

The gene calls are TRBV10-1 and TRBJ2-2; possible D gene TRBD2, 6 bases. The germline V and J ends were trimmed by 4 bases and 7 bases, with 16 bases remaining between them. This CDR3 region has 15 residues. CDR1 WNHNN and CDR2 SYGVQD come from the germline V gene (reference sequence). CDR3 protein: CASSVTTSAGGELFF. CDR3 in DNA: TGCGCCAGCAGTGTTACGACTAGTGCGGGCGGGGAGCTGTTTTTT.

This chain's CDR3 is CASSPLLAGGDIISSNEQFF. The CDR3 bases are TGTGCCAGCTCACCCCTCCTGGCGGGGGGGGACATTATCTCTAGCAATGAGCAGTTCTTC. This rearrangement joins TRBV18 to TRBJ2-1; 9 bases line up with TRBD2. Trimming removed 3 bases from V and 6 bases from J; junction bases left unmatched: 21. There are 20 residues in the CDR3. Germline-derived CDR1 and CDR2 are KGHSH and LQKENI.

The chain uses TRBV28 and TRBJ1-2; D gene uncertain. Germline V gives CDR1 MDHEN, CDR2 SYDVKM. V was trimmed by 3 bases and J by 4 bases, leaving 21 bases between them. This CDR3 has 17 amino acids. The CDR3 region is CASSFLQEFTSFYGYTF. The CDR3 DNA reads as TGTGCCAGCAGTTTCCTGCAGGAATTTACCAGCTTCTATGGCTACACCTTC.

The chain couples TRBV27 to TRBJ1-6; 7 positions agree with TRBD1. V trimming: 6 bases; J trimming: 9 bases; junction bases outside the gene matches: 2. The germline gives CDR1 MNHEY, CDR2 SMNVEV (reference sequence). The CDR3 spans 12 residues. The CDR3 spells CASSQGGSPLHF. CDR3 sequence (DNA): TGTGCCAGCAGCCAGGGGGGTTCACCCCTCCACTTT.

The CDR3 protein is CASSIGHLYGYTF. DNA of the CDR3: TGTGCCAGTAGTATCGGACACCTCTATGGCTACACCTTC. The rearrangement joins TRBV19 to TRBJ1-2; D is possibly TRBD1 (5 bases). With 3 bases removed from V and 4 bases from J, the gap between germline ends came to 9 bases. The CDR3 has 13 amino acids. In germline, CDR1 is LNHDA, CDR2 SQIVND (reference sequence).

This chain uses TRBV2 with TRBJ1-4, with TRBD1 as a possible D gene (5 bases). V was pared by 0 bases and J by 8 bases, with 10 bases between. The CDR3 is made up of 14 amino acids. Germline lookup yields CDR1 SNHLY and CDR2 FYNNEI. The CDR3 region is CASSEAQGGEKLFF. CDR3 DNA: TGTGCCAGCAGTGAAGCGCAGGGAGGAGAAAAACTGTTTTTT.

CDR3 DNA: TGTGCCAGCAGCTCCGGACTAGCGGGGGGGCCGTCACACAATGAGCAGTTCTTC. Translated, it gives CASSSGLAGGPSHNEQFF. The V call is TRBV5-4, the J call TRBJ2-1; TRBD2 aligns across 15 bases. Germline CDR1 reads SGHNT; CDR2 reads YYREEE (reference sequence). V trimming: 3 bases; J trimming: 5 bases; junction bases outside the gene matches: 9. CDR3 length: 18 amino acids.

This clone was found once. The chain is built from TRBV5-1 and TRBJ2-4; TRBD2 matches at 9 bases. Germline assignment: CDR1 SGHRS and CDR2 YFSETQ. The CDR3 length is 16 residues. V gave up 4 bases and J gave up 8 bases; unmatched junction bases: 13. DNA for the CDR3: TGCGCCAGCAGCCCAGCGGGCGGGGGGGCCCGGGACATTCAGTACTTC. Translated: CASSPAGGGARDIQYF.

The gene calls are TRBV7-9 and TRBJ1-1, with D possibly matching TRBD1 (6 bases). CDR3 size: 16 residues. Germline values: CDR1 SEHNR, CDR2 FQNEAQ (reference sequence). V gave up 3 bases and J gave up 3 bases, with 17 bases separating them. CDR3 sequence reads: CASSLGGPFRYTEAFF. The CDR3 coding sequence is TGTGCCAGCAGCTTGGGGGGGCCGTTTCGGTACACTGAAGCTTTCTTT.

This chain links TRBV28 with TRBJ2-5; TRBD2 matches 13 bases. V was clipped by 6 bases and J by 5 bases; unmatched bases: 9. The germline V gene has CDR1 MDHEN and CDR2 SYDVKM. The CDR3 loop spans 16 amino acids. The CDR3 sequence: CASSTRTSGGGETQYF. CDR3 coding DNA: TGTGCCAGCAGCACCAGGACTAGCGGGGGAGGGGAGACCCAGTACTTC. The full variable domain, rest sourced from reference TRBV28 and TRBJ2-5, is DVKVTQSSRYLVKRTGEKVFLECVQDMDHENMFWYRQDPGLGLRLIYFSYDVKMKEKGDIPEGYSVSREKKERFSLILESASTNQTSMYLCASSTRTSGGGETQYFGPGTRLLVL.

The chain carries TRBV6-5 and TRBJ1-4; no definite D call. V was pared by 0 bases and J by 6 bases, with 11 bases between. Looked up from germline, CDR1 is MNHEY and CDR2 is SVGAGI. The CDR3 spans 15 residues. As DNA, the CDR3 is TGTGCCAGCAGTTACTCGGGAGGTACCGATGAAAAACTGTTTTTT. It specifies CASSYSGGTDEKLFF.

This rearrangement joins TRBV15 to TRBJ1-1; D call uncertain. Trimming pared 0 bases from V and 1 base from J, leaving 12 bases between. Germline values: CDR1 LNHNV, CDR2 YYDKDF (reference sequence). CDR3 length equals 16 residues. The CDR3: CATSRERGQPNTEAFF. In nucleotides, the CDR3 is TGTGCCACCAGCAGAGAGAGAGGCCAGCCGAACACTGAAGCTTTCTTT.

The rearrangement uses TRBV29-1 and TRBJ1-1; the match to TRBD1 covers 8 bases. Germline CDR1 SQVTM, CDR2 ANQGSEA. This CDR3 is built from 14 residues. The V gene end was trimmed by 6 bases and the J gene end by 3 bases; junction bases not matched to a gene: 9. This CDR3 is CSVVDRGRDTEAFF. The DNA for the CDR3 is TGCAGCGTCGTTGACAGGGGTCGGGACACTGAAGCTTTCTTT.

The chain links TRBV20-1 to TRBJ2-7; TRBD1 is a possible D gene (6 bases). This CDR3 has 11 residues. V dropped 5 bases and J dropped 9 bases, with 14 bases sitting between them. From germline, CDR1 is DFQATT and CDR2 SNEGSKA (reference sequence). The CDR3: CSAQKGEMQYF. The CDR3 DNA reads as TGCAGTGCTCAGAAGGGGGAAATGCAGTACTTC.